This T cell receptor beta chain appears in the sequencing data of a study of Tregs in tolerant kidney transplant recipients. The study, taken as a whole, reports: No direct test of biological reproducibility was done here.

CD4+CD25+CD127- Tregs, CD4+CD25- non-Tregs, CD4 and CD8 cells were sorted. In regard to this clone: What it binds is not known.

The ends lost 2 bases at V and 9 bases at J; junction bases unmatched: 11. Germline V gene data show CDR1 as SGHVS and CDR2 as FQNEAQ. This CDR3 region has 16 residues. The protocol was immunoSEQ multiplex PCR, while the TCRdb copy is restricted to in-frame clones and leaves out a portion. The table records around 74,000 clones, roughly 98% of them present only once. This clonotype originated in a human donor who received a combined kidney and bone marrow transplant. Sequences were derived from CD4+ T cells from blood, sampled before the transplant. The rearrangement links TRBV7-8 to TRBJ2-1, with 9 bases that match TRBD2. The CDR3 DNA is TGTGCCAGCAGCTTAAGTTTCCGGCTAGCGGGATCTGAGCAGTTCTTC. Translating gives CASSLSFRLAGSEQFF.